The sample holds one count of the clone carrying this TCR beta chain. How the authors handled the data: Nucleated cell number was recorded as an estimate derived from reference gene primer amplification. Profiled with immunoSEQ multiplex PCR; TCRdb holds only in-frame clones, not every one. V, J and clone size reflect that table, while D and trimming were determined from the DNA. Among 100,000 to 110,000 clones listed, roughly 92% were seen once. These data come from a study of blood T cell repertoires in COVID-19. The wider study: The origin of the acute and convalescent COVID-19 samples was the United States, Italy and Spain. Sources were T cells, B-cell-depleted T cells, or PBMCs; the material itself was cDNA or gDNA.

The germline V gene has CDR1 SGHRS and CDR2 YFSETQ. The V segment lost 3 bases and the J segment 6 bases; nucleotides outside the gene matches: 6. The CDR3 totals 14 residues. The chain couples TRBV5-1 to TRBJ2-7; 10 bases match TRBD1. This clonotype was sampled from a man between 50 and 59 years old with active COVID-19. The sequenced sample was peripheral blood. This CDR3 reads CASSSGTGAAEQYF. CDR3 nucleotides: TGCGCCAGCAGCTCCGGGACAGGGGCTGCCGAGCAGTACTTC.